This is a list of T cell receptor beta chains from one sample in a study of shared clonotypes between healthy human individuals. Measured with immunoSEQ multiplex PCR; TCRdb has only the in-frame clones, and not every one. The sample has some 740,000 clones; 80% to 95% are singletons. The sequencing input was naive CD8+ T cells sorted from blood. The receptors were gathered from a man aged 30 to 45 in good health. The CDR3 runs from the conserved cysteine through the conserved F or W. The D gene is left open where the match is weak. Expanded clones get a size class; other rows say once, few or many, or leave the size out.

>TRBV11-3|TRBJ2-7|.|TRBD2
TGTGCCAGCAGCTTGAGCGGGAGGGACTACGAGCAGTACTTC
CASSLSGRDYEQYF
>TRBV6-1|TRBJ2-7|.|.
TGTGCCAGCAGTTCAGGGGCCTACGAGCAGTACTTC
CASSSGAYEQYF
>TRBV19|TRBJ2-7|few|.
TGTGCCAGTAGTATCGGCGACCGAGCCTACGAGCAGTACTTC
CASSIGDRAYEQYF
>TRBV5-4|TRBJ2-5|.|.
TGTGCCAGCAGCTTGGACGTCCTCTCAGAGACCCAGTACTTC
CASSLDVLSETQYF
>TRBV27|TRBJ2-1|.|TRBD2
TGTGCCAGCAGCCCACGCCGACTAGCGGGCCCTCCCAATGAGCAGTTCTTC
CASSPRRLAGPPNEQFF
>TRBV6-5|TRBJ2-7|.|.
TGTGCCAGCAGCAACGGAGGGTACGAGCAGTACTTC
CASSNGGYEQYF
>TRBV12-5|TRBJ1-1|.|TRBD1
TGTGCTAGTGCCCAGACAGGGGATGGCACTGAAGCTTTCTTT
CASAQTGDGTEAFF
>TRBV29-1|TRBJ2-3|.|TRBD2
TGCAGCGTTGAGCTCCGCGGGAGAGGAGATACGCAGTATTTT
CSVELRGRGDTQYF
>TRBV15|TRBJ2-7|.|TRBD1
TGTGCCACCAGCAGGGCGGACAGGGGGCAAGACGAGCAGTACTTC
CATSRADRGQDEQYF
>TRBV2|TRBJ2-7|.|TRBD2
TGTGCCGGAAGAAGCGGGGCCACCTACGAGCAGTACTTC
CAGRSGATYEQYF
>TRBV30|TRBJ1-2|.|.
TGTGCCTGGAGTGTAACCGCTAACTATGGCTACACCTTC
CAWSVTANYGYTF
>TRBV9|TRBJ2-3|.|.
TGTGCCAGCAGCCCGCTCAGGACAGATACGCAGTATTTT
CASSPLRTDTQYF
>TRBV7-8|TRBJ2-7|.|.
TGTGCCAGCAGCTTAGGGCAGGTTCTATCCTACGAGCAGTACTTC
CASSLGQVLSYEQYF
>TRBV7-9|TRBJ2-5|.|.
TGTGCCAGCAGCTTAGACCTGCGAGAGTACCAAGAGACCCAGTACTTC
CASSLDLREYQETQYF
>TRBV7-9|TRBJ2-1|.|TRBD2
TGTGCCAGCAGCTTTAGCGGGAGGGGGTACAATGAGCAGTTCTTC
CASSFSGRGYNEQFF
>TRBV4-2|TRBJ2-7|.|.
TGTGCCAGCAGCCAAGTCTTAGGCGGAACGGTAAGCACCTACGAGCAGTACTTC
CASSQVLGGTVSTYEQYF
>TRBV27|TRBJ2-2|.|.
TGTGCCAGCAGTTTCGATCCGTCTGGGGAGCTGTTTTTT
CASSFDPSGELFF
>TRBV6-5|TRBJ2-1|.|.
TGTGCCAGCAGTCTGGACCCGGCCTCCTACAATGAGCAGTTCTTC
CASSLDPASYNEQFF
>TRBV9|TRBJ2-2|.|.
TGTGCCAGCAAACAGCCAAACACCGGGGAGCTGTTTTTT
CASKQPNTGELFF
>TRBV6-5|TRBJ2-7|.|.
TGTGCCAGCAGTTACTCGAGGGGTGGGGTTTACGAGCAGTACTTC
CASSYSRGGVYEQYF